The table lists the clone carrying this T cell receptor beta chain with a few counts. Its matching antigen is unknown. The data originate from a study of T cell repertoires in cytomegalovirus infection. Study-level background: The authors relied on CMV epitopes, both recently identified HLA-C-restricted and well-studied HLA-B-restricted. Study results and caveats: The cumulative frequency of public TCR beta families distinguished individuals who carried CMV together with the relevant HLA. The ex vivo response was dominated by HLA-C-restricted CMV-specific TCR beta clonotypes.

MiXCR was run by TCRdb on the reads, yielding one entry per CDR3 protein. The sample contains about 69,000 distinct CDR3 sequences, around 28% of which appear only once. The TCR originated in a human donor in good health (CMV status not recorded). Some clones in this sample may be carry-over from other donors' samples. Here the sequenced sample was CD8+ T cells from cultured PBMCs, taken from culture after CMV antigen stimulation.

The CDR3 is CASSSRGRSSYNEQFF. The CDR3, as DNA: TGTGCCAGCAGTTCCAGGGGAAGGAGCTCCTACAATGAGCAGTTCTTC. The gene calls are TRBV28 and TRBJ2-1, with D possibly matching TRBD1 (6 bases). The CDR3 covers 16 residues. V was cut by 4 bases and J by 0 bases, with 13 bases left in between. Germline loops: CDR1 MDHEN, CDR2 SYDVKM. The whole variable domain, filled in from reference TRBV28 and TRBJ2-1, reads DVKVTQSSRYLVKRTGEKVFLECVQDMDHENMFWYRQDPGLGLRLIYFSYDVKMKEKGDIPEGYSVSREKKERFSLILESASTNQTSMYLCASSSRGRSSYNEQFFGPGTRLTVL.